These 28 T cell receptor beta chains were all obtained from the same sample, sequenced in a study of T cell repertoires in cytomegalovirus infection. No cognate antigen is known for these TCRs. A single record per CDR3 protein comes from TCRdb applying MiXCR to the reads. Of fewer than 1,000,000 distinct CDR3 sequences in the sample, around 30% were seen once. Material: cultured CD8+ T cells from PBMCs, obtained from culture after CMV antigen stimulation. These receptors all come from a human donor in good health (CMV status not recorded). Some clones in this sample may be carry-over from other donors' samples.

This rearrangement joins TRBV7-4 to TRBJ1-5, with no clear D. Germline loops: CDR1 SGHVT, CDR2 SQSDAQ. The CDR3 sequence is 15 residues long. Trimming pared 4 bases from V and 3 bases from J, leaving 13 bases between. CDR3 amino acids: CASSSSDHSNQPQHF. The CDR3 region has the DNA TGTGCCAGCAGCTCCTCGGATCATTCCAATCAGCCCCAGCATTTT.

The chain links TRBV7-9 to TRBJ2-5; D is possibly TRBD2 (5 bases). The CDR3 has 13 residues. Trimming took 8 bases from V and 9 from J, leaving 19 bases between them. Germline V gene data show CDR1 as SEHNR and CDR2 as FQNEAQ (reference sequence). The CDR3 DNA is TGTGCCAGCGGGAGAGGGATAGACGAGTCCCAGTACTTC. Translated, it gives CASGRGIDESQYF.

This clonotype showed up many times. The chain is built from TRBV7-2 and TRBJ2-2, with D perhaps assigned TRBD1 or TRBD2 (5 bases each). CDR3 length: 15 amino acids. CDR1 SGHTA and CDR2 FQGNSA come from the germline V gene. With 8 bases removed from V and 2 bases from J, the gap between germline ends came to 15 bases. The CDR3 sequence: CASYFPGTNTGELFF. The CDR3 nucleotides read TGTGCCAGCTATTTCCCCGGGACCAACACCGGGGAGCTGTTTTTT.

The chain recombines TRBV6-5 with TRBJ2-1; possibly TRBD1 or TRBD2 for D (6 bases each). The V gene's germline CDR1 is MNHEY and CDR2 SVGAGI. Trimming took off 1 base at V and 6 bases at J, with 10 bases between the two ends. The CDR3 is 14 residues long. CDR3 nucleotide sequence: TGTGCCAGCAGTTACTGGGGGGACACCAATGAGCAGTTCTTC. It encodes CASSYWGDTNEQFF.

The chain couples TRBV6-6 to TRBJ2-3, with D uncertain. The CDR3 covers 17 residues. V was trimmed by 1 base and J by 2 bases, leaving 16 bases between them. Germline V gives CDR1 MNHNY, CDR2 SVGAGI (reference sequence). This chain's CDR3 is CASSYLYSGRYTDTQYF. In DNA form, the CDR3 reads TGTGCCAGCAGTTACTTATATTCGGGCCGGTACACAGATACGCAGTATTTT.

Ten or more counts support this clonotype. V usage is TRBV7-2 and J usage is TRBJ2-1; TRBD2 aligns across 10 bases. The V gene end was trimmed by 4 bases and the J gene end by 7 bases; junction bases not matched to a gene: 10. The CDR3 has 16 amino acids. Germline V gives CDR1 SGHTA, CDR2 FQGNSA. DNA for the CDR3: TGTGCCAGCAGCTACAATCTAGCGGGGGCCGGGAATGAGCAGTTCTTC. It specifies CASSYNLAGAGNEQFF.

The V and J genes are TRBV9 and TRBJ2-1; no clear D gene. V gave up 4 bases and J gave up 8 bases, with 10 bases separating them. CDR3 length: 12 residues. The V gene's germline CDR1 is SGDLS and CDR2 YYNGEE. The DNA of the CDR3 is TGTGCCAGCAGCTCAAGAGCCCATGAGCAGTTCTTC. Its protein is CASSSRAHEQFF.

Only a few counts were recorded for this clonotype. The chain carries TRBV9 and TRBJ2-5, with D unresolved. Germline loops: CDR1 SGDLS, CDR2 YYNGEE. The V and J ends lost 0 bases and 0 bases respectively, with 3 bases between them. The CDR3 contains 13 residues. The CDR3 DNA sequence: TGTGCCAGCAGCGTAGGGAACCAAGAGACCCAGTACTTC. Its translation: CASSVGNQETQYF.

For this clonotype: Compared with germline, one end of the junction differs, possibly owing to a read error. The CDR3 DNA reads as TGTGCCAGCAACCAAAGCCGGTACACAGATACGCAGTATTTT. It is translated as CASNQSRYTDTQYF. The chain uses TRBV14 and TRBJ2-3; no reliable D call. Germline V gives CDR1 SGHDN, CDR2 FVKESK. This CDR3 spans 14 amino acids.

This clonotype was seen repeatedly, ten times or more. The chain employs TRBV7-2 and TRBJ2-1; a possible D gene is TRBD1 (5 bases). The CDR3 is 17 amino acids. Germline V gene data show CDR1 as SGHTA and CDR2 as FQGNSA. Trimming took off 1 base at V and 1 base at J, with 14 bases between the two ends. The CDR3 DNA reads TGTGCCAGCAGCTTAGGGGCCAGGGTAATTTCCTACAATGAGCAGTTCTTC. This translates into CASSLGARVISYNEQFF.

This clonotype was found a few times. CDR3 sequence (DNA): TGTGCCACCAGTGATTTGGAGCTAGATACGCAGTATTTT. This translates into CATSDLELDTQYF. The chain uses TRBV24-1 and TRBJ2-3; D is uncertain. Trimming took off 0 bases at V and 5 bases at J, with 5 bases between the two ends. Germline V gene data show CDR1 as KGHDR and CDR2 as SFDVKD. This CDR3 contains 13 residues.

This clonotype was found once. V is TRBV14 and J is TRBJ2-7; TRBD1 aligns across 7 bases. The germline V gene has CDR1 SGHDN and CDR2 FVKESK. CDR3 length: 14 amino acids. V gave up 4 bases and J gave up 2 bases; unmatched junction bases: 5. CDR3 sequence reads: CASSRTGAPYEQYV. The CDR3 DNA follows: TGTGCCAGCAGCCGTACAGGGGCCCCCTACGAGCAGTACGTC.

The table lists this clonotype with a few counts. The rearrangement joins TRBV7-6 to TRBJ2-3, with 14 bases fitting TRBD2. With 2 bases clipped from V and 4 bases from J, the junction kept 5 bases outside the gene matches. Germline V gives CDR1 SGHVS, CDR2 FNYEAQ. CDR3 length equals 17 residues. This CDR3 reads CASSLPTSGGVADTQYF. In DNA, the CDR3 is TGTGCCAGCAGCTTACCGACTAGCGGGGGGGTGGCAGATACGCAGTATTTT.

The J gene is TRBJ2-3, the V gene TRBV7-9; 7 bases are a match to TRBD2. V lost 3 bases and J lost 5; bases outside the gene matches: 5. Germline lookup yields CDR1 SEHNR and CDR2 FQNEAQ (reference sequence). The CDR3 totals 14 residues. In DNA, the CDR3 is TGTGCCAGCAGCTTGGGGACTACCCAAGATACGCAGTATTTT. Residues: CASSLGTTQDTQYF.

This clonotype has a count of ten or more. The gene calls are TRBV7-9 and TRBJ2-6; no firm D call. Germline V gives CDR1 SEHNR, CDR2 FQNEAQ (reference sequence). The CDR3 is 14 residues long. V was cut by 4 bases and J by 4 bases, with 8 bases left in between. Here the CDR3 reads CASSWVAGANVLTF. The CDR3 DNA reads TGTGCCAGCAGCTGGGTAGCAGGGGCCAACGTCCTGACTTTC.

CDR3 in amino acids: CASSYGGAANVLTF. Written as DNA, the CDR3 is TGTGCCAGCAGTTATGGAGGGGCGGCCAACGTCCTGACTTTC. V and J are TRBV6-5 and TRBJ2-6, with D tentatively TRBD2 (6 bases). The CDR3 length is 14 residues. Deletions cut 3 bases from V and 6 bases from J, with 9 bases between. Looked up from germline, CDR1 is MNHEY and CDR2 is SVGAGI.

The gene calls are TRBV6-9 and TRBJ1-5; 7 bases agree with TRBD1. Germline V gives CDR1 MNHGY, CDR2 SVAAGI. The CDR3 is 16 amino acids. Germline trimming cut 5 bases from V and 4 bases from J; bases unmatched to any gene: 11. The chain's CDR3 is CASSVQGPSRNQPQHF. The CDR3, as DNA: TGTGCCAGCAGTGTACAGGGGCCGAGCAGAAATCAGCCCCAGCATTTT.

This chain connects TRBV5-1 to TRBJ2-1, with 8 bases lining up with TRBD1. This CDR3 contains 14 residues. Germline CDR1 and CDR2: SGHRS and YFSETQ. V shed 3 bases, J shed 8 bases, and the junction held 7 bases outside the gene matches. CDR3 nucleotides: TGCGCCAGCAGCTCAAGGACAGGGATCGATGAGCAGTTCTTC. It specifies CASSSRTGIDEQFF.

This clonotype was seen only a few times. The genes are TRBV7-9 and TRBJ1-5, with 7 bases that match TRBD1. The CDR3 is 17 amino acids. After removal of 1 base from V and 2 bases from J, the junction contained 8 bases not matched to a gene. Germline CDR1 reads SEHNR; CDR2 reads FQNEAQ (reference sequence). The CDR3 nucleotides are TGTGCCAGCAGCTTAGGGGAACAGGGGAGCGGCAATCAGCCCCAGCATTTT. The encoded protein is CASSLGEQGSGNQPQHF.

The V gene is TRBV4-1, the J gene TRBJ2-1, with TRBD2 matching over 10 bases. CDR3 length: 18 amino acids. Unmatched junction bases numbered 10, after V lost 1 base and J lost 4 bases. Germline CDR1 is MGHRA and CDR2 is YSYEKL. The CDR3: CASSQGAGSGGPYNEQFF. CDR3 DNA sequence: TGCGCCAGCAGCCAAGGCGCCGGTAGCGGGGGGCCTTACAATGAGCAGTTCTTC.

V usage is TRBV6-2 or TRBV6-3 and J usage is TRBJ2-7, with 8 bases that match TRBD1. Germline CDR1 is MNHEY and CDR2 is SVGEGT. The J segment lost 1 base and the V segment lost 6 bases, leaving 11 bases of the junction unmatched. This CDR3 has 16 residues. The CDR3 region is CASSPDRGRESYEQYV. CDR3 bases: TGTGCCAGCAGCCCTGACAGGGGAAGGGAATCCTACGAGCAGTACGTC.

The genes are TRBV5-1 and TRBJ2-2; possible D gene TRBD1, 6 bases. V was trimmed by 1 base and J by 3 bases, leaving 16 bases between them. The CDR3 spans 17 residues. Germline V lookup: CDR1 SGHRS, CDR2 YFSETQ. CDR3 coding DNA: TGCGCCAGCAGCTTGTCCCCGGGACCAGGGGACACCGGGGAGCTGTTTTTT. It codes for CASSLSPGPGDTGELFF.

This clonotype was found many times. The chain recombines TRBV7-8 with TRBJ2-2; 12 nucleotides line up with TRBD2. V gave up 4 bases and J gave up 0 bases; unmatched junction bases: 9. CDR3 size: 19 residues. Germline lookup yields CDR1 SGHVS and CDR2 FQNEAQ. CDR3 sequence: CASSWQPGLAGPNTGELFF. DNA for the CDR3: TGTGCCAGCAGCTGGCAGCCGGGACTAGCGGGCCCGAACACCGGGGAGCTGTTTTTT.

At least ten counts were recorded for this clonotype. This rearrangement joins TRBV7-9 to TRBJ2-3; 8 nucleotides line up with TRBD2. The CDR3 is made up of 16 amino acids. J was trimmed by 2 bases and V by 7 bases; bases with no gene match: 11. Germline assignment: CDR1 SEHNR and CDR2 FQNEAQ (reference sequence). CDR3 sequence reads: CASILSLSGATDTQYF. CDR3 coding DNA: TGTGCCAGCATCCTTTCCCTTAGCGGGGCCACAGATACGCAGTATTTT.

The chain joins TRBV7-2 to TRBJ2-5; TRBD1 matches 9 bases. From germline, CDR1 is SGHTA and CDR2 FQGNSA. After removal of 1 base from V and 4 bases from J, the junction contained 4 bases not matched to a gene. The CDR3 is 15 residues long. CDR3 sequence reads: CASSLGYRGRETQYF. Written as DNA, the CDR3 is TGTGCCAGCAGCTTAGGATACAGGGGGCGAGAGACCCAGTACTTC.

The table lists this clonotype with a few counts. The genes are TRBV9 and TRBJ2-1; no reliable D call. CDR1 SGDLS and CDR2 YYNGEE come from the germline V gene. The V end was cut by 4 bases, the J end by 8 bases, with 16 bases between. The CDR3 extends over 14 amino acids. In nucleotides, the CDR3 is TGTGCCAGCAGCCGGGCTCTGATCCGCGATGAGCAGTTCTTC. As protein: CASSRALIRDEQFF.

This clonotype was seen more than once but under ten times. J is TRBJ2-3 and V is TRBV7-8; D not resolved. Per the germline V gene, CDR1 is SGHVS and CDR2 is FQNEAQ. V was shortened by 4 bases and J by 2 bases, with 10 bases between the two germline ends. The CDR3 totals 14 residues. CDR3 residues: CASSYTGYTDTQYF. CDR3 in DNA: TGTGCCAGCAGCTACACGGGTTACACAGATACGCAGTATTTT.

This clonotype was picked up a small number of times. The chain employs TRBV12-3 or TRBV12-4 and TRBJ1-5; D ambiguous. CDR3 size: 14 residues. With 4 bases removed from V and 7 bases from J, the gap between germline ends came to 14 bases. CDR3 DNA: TGTGCCAGCAGTTCAGCGGAGGGATTGCAGCCCCAGCATTTT. Encoded protein: CASSSAEGLQPQHF.